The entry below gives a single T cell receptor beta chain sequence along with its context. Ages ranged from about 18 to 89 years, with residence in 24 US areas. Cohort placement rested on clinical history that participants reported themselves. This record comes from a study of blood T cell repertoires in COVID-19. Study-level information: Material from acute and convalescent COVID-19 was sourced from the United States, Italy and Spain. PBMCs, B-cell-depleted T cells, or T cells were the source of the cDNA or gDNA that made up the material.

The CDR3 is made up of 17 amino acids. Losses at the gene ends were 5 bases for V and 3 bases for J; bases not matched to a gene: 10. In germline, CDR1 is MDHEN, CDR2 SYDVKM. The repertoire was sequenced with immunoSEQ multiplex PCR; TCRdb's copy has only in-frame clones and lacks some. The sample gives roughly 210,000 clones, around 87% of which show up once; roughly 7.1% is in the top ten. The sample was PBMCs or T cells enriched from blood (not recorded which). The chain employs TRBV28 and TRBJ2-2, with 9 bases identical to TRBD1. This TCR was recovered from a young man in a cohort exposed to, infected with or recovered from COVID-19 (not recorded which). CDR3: CASSQKRDRAYTGELFF. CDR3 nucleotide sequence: TGTGCCAGCAGTCAAAAACGGGACAGGGCTTACACCGGGGAGCTGTTTTTT. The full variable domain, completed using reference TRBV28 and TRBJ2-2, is DVKVTQSSRYLVKRTGEKVFLECVQDMDHENMFWYRQDPGLGLRLIYFSYDVKMKEKGDIPEGYSVSREKKERFSLILESASTNQTSMYLCASSQKRDRAYTGELFFGEGSRLTVL.